This passage covers 29 T cell receptor beta chains from one sample sequenced in a study of blood T cell repertoires in COVID-19. Using immunoSEQ multiplex PCR, the repertoire was profiled, and TCRdb retains in-frame clones only, with some absent. This table holds around 20,000 clones, about 88% found once. The sample comprised peripheral blood. Receptors were obtained from a human donor in a cohort sampled during active COVID-19.

V gene TRBV12-3 or TRBV12-4 combines with J gene TRBJ2-7; the match to TRBD1 covers 7 bases. The CDR3 is 13 residues long. The J segment lost 1 base and the V segment lost 5 bases, leaving 2 bases of the junction unmatched. The DNA for the CDR3 is TGTGCCAGCAGTAGGGACAGTTCCTACGAGCAGTACTTC. Its translation: CASSRDSSYEQYF.

The chain recombines TRBV6-6 with TRBJ1-4; D not certain. The CDR3 consists of 15 residues. The germline V gene has CDR1 MNHNY and CDR2 SVGAGI (reference sequence). Trimming took off 2 bases at V and 8 bases at J, with 15 bases between the two ends. The CDR3 sequence is CASSYGGSPREKLFF. The CDR3 DNA reads TGTGCCAGCAGTTACGGAGGCTCCCCCAGAGAAAAACTGTTTTTT.

The chain combines TRBV6-2 or TRBV6-3 with TRBJ2-5; no firm D call. V was trimmed by 6 bases and J by 5 bases, leaving 10 bases between them. Germline-derived CDR1 and CDR2 are MNHEY and SVGEGT. This CDR3 comprises 12 residues. The CDR3 nucleotides are TGTGCCAGCAGCCCCGCCCAGGAGACCCAGTACTTC. This codes for CASSPAQETQYF.

The chain carries TRBV9 and TRBJ1-2; D is undetermined. The CDR3 covers 11 residues. Looked up from germline, CDR1 is SGDLS and CDR2 is YYNGEE. V gave up 3 bases and J gave up 6 bases, with 6 bases separating them. CDR3 in DNA: TGTGCCAGCAGCGCCCCGGATGGCTACACCTTC. It translates to CASSAPDGYTF.

CDR3 loop: CASSLGTGNEKLFF. The CDR3 DNA follows: TGTGCCAGCAGCTTAGGGACTGGGAATGAAAAACTGTTTTTT. This chain connects TRBV7-6 to TRBJ1-4; D is uncertain. With 1 base removed from V and 5 bases from J, the gap between germline ends came to 8 bases. CDR1 and CDR2 (germline): SGHVS, FNYEAQ. The CDR3 covers 14 residues.

This chain links TRBV18 with TRBJ2-7; D not certain. CDR1 is KGHSH and CDR2 is LQKENI in the germline V gene. The V and J ends lost 2 bases and 5 bases respectively, with 10 bases between them. This CDR3 is built from 13 residues. DNA for the CDR3: TGTGCCAGCTCACCAGGTGTGGGCGACGAGCAGTACTTC. Translation: CASSPGVGDEQYF.

This chain connects TRBV19 to TRBJ2-1; 9 bases are shared with TRBD1. After removal of 5 bases from V and 5 bases from J, the junction contained 10 bases not matched to a gene. Germline V gene lookup returns CDR1 LNHDA and CDR2 SQIVND (reference sequence). The CDR3 loop spans 16 amino acids. Written as DNA, the CDR3 is TGTGCCAGTAGTCCATTGGGGACAGGGAGACACAATGAGCAGTTCTTC. Encoded protein: CASSPLGTGRHNEQFF.

The V call is TRBV7-2, the J call TRBJ2-7, with a weak D call TRBD1 (5 bases). The CDR3 has 14 residues. V was clipped by 4 bases and J by 1 base, with 11 bases between them. The germline V gene has CDR1 SGHTA and CDR2 FQGNSA. CDR3 region: CASSSLAGSYEQYF. The CDR3 coding sequence is TGTGCCAGCAGCTCCCTGGCAGGGTCCTACGAGCAGTACTTC.

The V call is TRBV7-9, the J call TRBJ1-6; D unresolved. The V gene lost 4 bases and the J gene lost 6 bases, with 7 bases spanning the gap. This CDR3 has 13 residues. Germline V gives CDR1 SEHNR, CDR2 FQNEAQ (reference sequence). The CDR3 DNA reads TGTGCCAGCAGCTACGGGTTTAATTCACCCCTCCACTTT. It specifies CASSYGFNSPLHF. Complete variable domain (other parts from reference TRBV7-9 and TRBJ1-6): DTGVSQNPRHKITKRGQNVTFRCDPISEHNRLYWYRQTLGQGPEFLTYFQNEAQLEKSRLLSDRFSAERPKGSFSTLEIQRTEQGDSAMYLCASSYGFNSPLHFGNGTRLTVT.

A few counts support this clone. The chain couples TRBV7-9 to TRBJ2-1; 11 nucleotides line up with TRBD2. The CDR3 totals 14 residues. Unmatched junction bases numbered 4, after V lost 8 bases and J lost 4 bases. Germline CDR1 reads SEHNR; CDR2 reads FQNEAQ (reference sequence). CDR3 protein: CASETSGRYNEQFF. The CDR3 DNA sequence: TGTGCCAGCGAAACTAGCGGGAGATACAATGAGCAGTTCTTC.

This clone came up a few times. The chain joins TRBV6-5 to TRBJ1-2; 10 bases are shared with TRBD1. Germline CDR1 reads MNHEY; CDR2 reads SVGAGI. Trimming at V came to 1 base and at J to 5 bases, leaving 4 bases not matched to a gene. The CDR3 consists of 15 residues. Here the CDR3 DNA reads TGTGCCAGCAGTTACTTAGGACAGGGGGTATATGGCTACACCTTC. It yields the protein CASSYLGQGVYGYTF.

The V call is TRBV5-5, the J call TRBJ2-7, with 11 bases aligning to TRBD2. V lost 4 bases, J lost 3 bases, and 15 bases stayed unmatched. The CDR3 extends over 18 amino acids. Germline CDR1 reads SGHKS; CDR2 reads YYEKEE (reference sequence). The CDR3 is CASSRGTVGTSGFYEQYF. The CDR3 DNA sequence: TGTGCCAGCAGCCGGGGGACAGTCGGGACTAGCGGCTTCTACGAGCAGTACTTC.

The rearrangement uses TRBV11-2 and TRBJ2-3, with TRBD1 matching 8 bases. The CDR3 is made up of 17 amino acids. V lost 0 bases, J lost 2 bases, and 7 bases stayed unmatched. CDR1 and CDR2 (germline): SGHAT, FQNNGV. In nucleotides, the CDR3 is TGTGCCAGCAGCTTAGATGGGTGGGGACAGGTCACAGATACGCAGTATTTT. This gives the protein CASSLDGWGQVTDTQYF.

The chain is built from TRBV4-1 and TRBJ1-5; 8 bases match TRBD1. In germline, CDR1 is MGHRA, CDR2 YSYEKL. This CDR3 contains 16 residues. Trimming cost V 0 bases and J 2 bases; bases outside gene matches: 3. CDR3 bases: TGCGCCAGCAGCCAAGACCCGGGACAGGGCAATCAGCCCCAGCATTTT. Its translation: CASSQDPGQGNQPQHF.

The chain has TRBV6-5 and TRBJ1-1; D remains unclear. The germline V and J ends were trimmed by 10 bases and 1 base, with 13 bases remaining between them. CDR1 MNHEY and CDR2 SVGAGI come from the germline V gene. This CDR3 is 13 amino acids long. The CDR3: CATGWRENTEAFF. The CDR3 DNA follows: TGTGCCACCGGATGGAGGGAGAACACTGAAGCTTTCTTT.

Only one count was recorded for this clone. This chain connects TRBV3-1 (or the pseudogene TRBV3-2) to TRBJ1-2; the D gene is possibly TRBD1 (6 bases). This CDR3 is 15 amino acids long. Germline CDR1 LGHDT, CDR2 YNNKEL (reference sequence). V was trimmed by 1 base and J by 4 bases, leaving 13 bases between them. The CDR3 DNA follows: TGTGCCAGCAGCCAAGCGGGGGGGCGAGTCTATGGCTACACCTTC. This gives the protein CASSQAGGRVYGYTF.

The chain carries TRBV5-1 and TRBJ1-1; TRBD1 matches at 7 bases. The germline V gene encodes CDR1 SGHRS and CDR2 YFSETQ. V lost 0 bases and J lost 4; bases outside the gene matches: 6. CDR3 length: 15 amino acids. CDR3 sequence (DNA): TGCGCCAGCAGCTTGGTAGGCAGGGGGATCACTGAAGCTTTCTTT. It is translated as CASSLVGRGITEAFF.

The chain joins TRBV6-5 to TRBJ2-1; 7 bases are a match to TRBD2. Unmatched junction bases numbered 5, after V lost 6 bases and J lost 3 bases. The length of the CDR3 is 14 residues. Germline loops: CDR1 MNHEY, CDR2 SVGAGI. The CDR3 reads CASSPGGYYNEQFF. CDR3 coding DNA: TGTGCCAGCAGCCCGGGAGGTTACTACAATGAGCAGTTCTTC.

The gene calls are TRBV4-1 and TRBJ2-1; 8 bases agree with TRBD2. Trimming removed 1 base from V and 1 base from J; junction bases left unmatched: 0. Germline V gene data show CDR1 as MGHRA and CDR2 as YSYEKL. CDR3 length: 15 residues. This CDR3 is CASSQGLASYNEQFF. For the CDR3, the DNA is TGCGCCAGCAGCCAAGGACTAGCGTCCTACAATGAGCAGTTCTTC.

This clone was recorded once. The chain uses TRBV3-1 (or the pseudogene TRBV3-2) and TRBJ2-7; 12 bases map to TRBD2. The ends lost 4 bases at V and 3 bases at J; junction bases unmatched: 1. CDR3 length: 14 amino acids. CDR1 and CDR2 from the germline V gene are LGHDT and YNNKEL (reference sequence). The CDR3 loop is CASSRTSGIYEQYF. Written as DNA, the CDR3 is TGTGCCAGCAGCCGGACTAGCGGGATCTACGAGCAGTACTTC.

The chain recombines TRBV5-4 with TRBJ2-1; 9 bases match TRBD2. The J segment lost 7 bases and the V segment lost 0 bases, leaving 8 bases of the junction unmatched. The germline CDR1 and CDR2 sequences are SGHNT and YYREEE (reference sequence). This CDR3 contains 16 residues. The CDR3 is CASSLGGGRATNEQFF. CDR3 nucleotide sequence: TGTGCCAGCAGCTTGGGCGGCGGGAGGGCCACAAATGAGCAGTTCTTC.

This chain joins TRBV7-9 and TRBJ1-4, with a weak D call TRBD1 (6 bases). The CDR3 consists of 19 residues. The germline V gene has CDR1 SEHNR and CDR2 FQNEAQ (reference sequence). V lost 4 bases and J 0 bases, leaving 21 bases between the germline ends. The CDR3 spells CASSSTLGGGTATNEKLFF. In nucleotides, the CDR3 is TGTGCCAGCAGCTCCACACTAGGGGGGGGGACGGCAACTAATGAAAAACTGTTTTTT.

The genes are TRBV30 and TRBJ2-1, with 11 bases aligning to TRBD2. V was clipped by 4 bases and J by 5 bases; unmatched bases: 7. Per the germline V gene, CDR1 is GTSNPN and CDR2 is SVGIG (reference sequence). CDR3 length equals 15 residues. DNA for the CDR3: TGTGCCTGGACTTTAGGGACTAGCGGCCACAATGAGCAGTTCTTC. Its protein is CAWTLGTSGHNEQFF.

CDR3 amino acids: CSVDLAGNLDTQYF. Written as DNA, the CDR3 is TGCAGCGTTGACCTAGCGGGAAATTTGGATACGCAGTATTTT. J is TRBJ2-3 and V is TRBV29-1, with TRBD2 matching over 9 bases. The germline V gene encodes CDR1 SQVTM and CDR2 ANQGSEA. With V trimmed by 3 bases and J by 6 bases, 7 bases remained unmatched. CDR3 size: 14 residues.

V and J are TRBV19 and TRBJ1-4; D call uncertain. V gave up 6 bases and J gave up 13 bases, with 15 bases separating them. The CDR3 is made up of 12 amino acids. Germline CDR1 is LNHDA and CDR2 is SQIVND (reference sequence). CDR3 amino acids: CASSPGVVSLFF. CDR3 bases: TGTGCCAGTAGCCCCGGGGTTGTATCACTGTTTTTT. The complete variable domain, with remaining parts taken from reference TRBV19 and TRBJ1-4, reads DGGITQSPKYLFRKEGQNVTLSCEQNLNHDAMYWYRQDPGQGLRLIYYSQIVNDFQKGDIAEGYSVSREKKESFPLTVTSAQKNPTAFYLCASSPGVVSLFFGSGTQLSVL.

V and J are TRBV6-5 and TRBJ2-5, with D possibly matching TRBD2 (6 bases). The CDR3 runs 14 residues. Between the trimmed V and J ends, which lost 4 bases and 2 bases, there was a span of 11 bases. Germline CDR1 and CDR2: MNHEY and SVGAGI. The CDR3 DNA sequence: TGTGCCAGCAGTTGGGACTGGTTTCAAGAGACCCAGTACTTC. It yields the protein CASSWDWFQETQYF.

This clone was recorded once. The rearrangement links TRBV30 to TRBJ2-5; D is possibly TRBD2 (5 bases). V was clipped by 0 bases and J by 5 bases, with 16 bases between them. This CDR3 comprises 15 residues. CDR1 and CDR2 from the germline V gene are GTSNPN and SVGIG (reference sequence). CDR3 loop: CAWSVGGFGLETQYF. CDR3 DNA: TGTGCCTGGAGTGTAGGCGGGTTCGGTTTGGAGACCCAGTACTTC. Combining the CDR3 with reference TRBV30 and TRBJ2-5 gives the whole variable domain SQTIHQWPATLVQPVGSPLSLECTVEGTSNPNLYWYRQAAGRGLQLLFYSVGIGQISSEVPQNLSASRPQDRQFILSSKKLLLSDSGFYLCAWSVGGFGLETQYFGPGTRLLVL.

The rearrangement uses TRBV2 and TRBJ1-5, with a possible D match to TRBD1 (6 bases). CDR1 and CDR2 (germline): SNHLY, FYNNEI. The V end was cut by 3 bases, the J end by 2 bases, with 14 bases between. This CDR3 is 16 amino acids long. The CDR3 loop reads CASSDLRDNGNQPQHF. As DNA, the CDR3 is TGTGCCAGCAGTGACCTCCGGGACAACGGCAATCAGCCCCAGCATTTT.

The chain uses TRBV15 and TRBJ1-1; perhaps TRBD1 as D (6 bases). Germline V lookup: CDR1 LNHNV, CDR2 YYDKDF (reference sequence). The CDR3 totals 16 residues. V lost 0 bases and J lost 10, with 21 bases in between. This CDR3 is CATSRDEAGREGGAFF. The CDR3 DNA is TGTGCCACCAGCAGAGATGAAGCAGGGAGGGAAGGGGGAGCTTTCTTT.